This entry is about one T cell receptor (beta chain). The antigen is not known. It was the roughly 120-subject validation cohort, separate from the approximately 700-subject first cohort, to which the donors belonged. The data originate from a study of cytomegalovirus exposure and HLA in healthy donors. Study results and caveats: A later analysis found first-cohort TCR clusters tended to co-occur in the 130 or so validation repertoires.

Here immunoSEQ multiplex PCR was the method, and the copy in TCRdb shows in-frame clones only, minus some. This repertoire shows around 400,000 clones, 86% found once; its top ten account for approximately 0.8%. This CDR3 spans 14 amino acids. Germline CDR1 MDHEN, CDR2 SYDVKM. V was clipped by 5 bases and J by 0 bases, with 11 bases between them. The chain combines TRBV28 with TRBJ2-7; D is possibly TRBD1 (6 bases). The TCR comes from a woman between 18 and 29 years old in good health and CMV-seronegative. The sequenced sample was PBMCs. The CDR3 nucleotides read TGTGCCAGCAGTAACAGGGATAGCTCCTACGAGCAGTACTTC. Translating gives CASSNRDSSYEQYF. Full variable domain (remainder filled in from reference TRBV28 and TRBJ2-7): DVKVTQSSRYLVKRTGEKVFLECVQDMDHENMFWYRQDPGLGLRLIYFSYDVKMKEKGDIPEGYSVSREKKERFSLILESASTNQTSMYLCASSNRDSSYEQYFGPGTRLTVT.